Listed here is a single T cell receptor (beta chain). Its antigen is unknown. The sample holds no much larger clone one base away, and base qualities are not on file. TCR beta libraries were generated from genomic DNA with the immunoSEQ kit, following the manufacturer's recommendations. To prepare the libraries, a first multiplex PCR with proprietary primers was run, followed by a second PCR that added unique barcodes, and a bead cleanup was done after each round. A kit-provided positive control reaction and a negative control reaction were included in every sample batch. The final libraries underwent checking on an Agilent 4200 TapeStation D1000 ScreenTape, volumetric pooling, and quantification by qPCR. Sequencing was performed on an Illumina NextSeq500 with a MidOutput 150-cycle cartridge, and 156 Read1 and 15 Index1 cycles were run with kit custom primers. The pooled library was loaded at around 1.1 pM, and approximately 19% PhiX control was spiked in. On the authors' methods: Vendor-processed data were analyzed in R, and a clonotype was defined as all T cells sharing the same CDR3 nucleotide sequence. In the clone abundance analyses, frequencies in each sample were normalized to that sample's 10,000 most abundant clones. Before analysis, public T cell clones were removed, and these numbered fewer than six per sample on average. A difference in abundance of at least 32-fold between compartments was used to define tumor-enriched and baseline blood-enriched clonotypes. A beta-binomial differential abundance model was used to identify clonotypes that expanded or contracted between blood time points. Similarity between tumor and blood repertoires was quantified using the Baroni-Urbani and Buser coefficient, and groups were compared with two-tailed Wilcoxon tests in R. As stored in TCRdb, this immuneACCESS dataset retains in-frame rearrangements with V and J assigned. A fraction of the clones does not appear; measured against another copy, unresolved V genes explain less than half of the discrepancy, and the remainder lacks a known reason. The V and J calls and the clone size are those of that table, but D and trimming were determined from the DNA. Recorded for this sample are about 130,000 clones; about 88% of them occurred a single time. The top ten constitute more than 10% of the sample.

The sample is drawn from a study of radiation and T cells in renal cell carcinoma (dated by TCRdb to the early 2020s). The study in broad terms: Samples came from a clinical trial, in which primary renal cell carcinomas received 15 Gy stereotactic body radiation therapy followed by nephrectomy 4 weeks later. In total, 50 to 55 samples, comprising some 25 tumors and roughly 27 peripheral blood samples, were subjected to TCR beta sequencing. Across all 50 or so samples, 4,016,671 unique CDR3 nucleotide sequences, encoding 2,658,974 unique CDR3 amino acid sequences, were identified. Findings and caveats that apply to the study as a whole: Because the trial had a single-armed design, the trial could not examine how radiation dose or scheduling affected the TCR repertoire. An increase in top tumor clonotypes in blood was observed from baseline to 2 weeks post-radiation, followed by contraction by 4 weeks, which was taken to suggest transient expansion of tumor-resident clones. Because no pretreatment tumor biopsies were available, whether clonotypes were present in the tumor at baseline could not be determined. Tracking of blood repertoire dynamics stopped at roughly four weeks after treatment, with no follow-up past that point.

In light of the paper, this sample's time point label describes: baseline pretreatment blood. What the treatment or condition label conveys for this sample: 15 Gy SBRT to primary tumor, nephrectomy 4 weeks later. Serial peripheral blood from radiation-treated patients was sampled at baseline, 2 weeks and 4 weeks after SBRT to track tumor-enriched clonotypes. All patients had renal cell carcinoma with clear cell pathology. The QIAamp DNA Blood Mini Kit (Qiagen) was used to prepare genomic DNA for TCR sequencing. Only samples passing all quality control checks were included in the analyses. The sequence came from a woman aged 50 to 60 with renal cell carcinoma. Sequences were derived from blood, sampled from a patient whose treatment included radiotherapy and nephrectomy.

The CDR3 reads CASSRMSATGGLPYEQYF. In nucleotides, the sequence is TGCGCCAGCAGCAGAATGTCAGCAACGGGGGGGCTACCCTACGAGCAGTACTTC. The sequence links TRBV4-1 to TRBJ2-7; TRBD2 fits 8 bases in the junction. Taken from cysteine to phenylalanine, the CDR3 has 18 residues. Only the CDR3 part of the read is kept: 54 bases, read in frame from the first base. The CDR1 and CDR2 encoded by the germline V gene are MGHRA and YSYEKL. The germline V and J ends show losses of 5 bases and 2 bases respectively, and no gene match explains 17 bases of the junction.